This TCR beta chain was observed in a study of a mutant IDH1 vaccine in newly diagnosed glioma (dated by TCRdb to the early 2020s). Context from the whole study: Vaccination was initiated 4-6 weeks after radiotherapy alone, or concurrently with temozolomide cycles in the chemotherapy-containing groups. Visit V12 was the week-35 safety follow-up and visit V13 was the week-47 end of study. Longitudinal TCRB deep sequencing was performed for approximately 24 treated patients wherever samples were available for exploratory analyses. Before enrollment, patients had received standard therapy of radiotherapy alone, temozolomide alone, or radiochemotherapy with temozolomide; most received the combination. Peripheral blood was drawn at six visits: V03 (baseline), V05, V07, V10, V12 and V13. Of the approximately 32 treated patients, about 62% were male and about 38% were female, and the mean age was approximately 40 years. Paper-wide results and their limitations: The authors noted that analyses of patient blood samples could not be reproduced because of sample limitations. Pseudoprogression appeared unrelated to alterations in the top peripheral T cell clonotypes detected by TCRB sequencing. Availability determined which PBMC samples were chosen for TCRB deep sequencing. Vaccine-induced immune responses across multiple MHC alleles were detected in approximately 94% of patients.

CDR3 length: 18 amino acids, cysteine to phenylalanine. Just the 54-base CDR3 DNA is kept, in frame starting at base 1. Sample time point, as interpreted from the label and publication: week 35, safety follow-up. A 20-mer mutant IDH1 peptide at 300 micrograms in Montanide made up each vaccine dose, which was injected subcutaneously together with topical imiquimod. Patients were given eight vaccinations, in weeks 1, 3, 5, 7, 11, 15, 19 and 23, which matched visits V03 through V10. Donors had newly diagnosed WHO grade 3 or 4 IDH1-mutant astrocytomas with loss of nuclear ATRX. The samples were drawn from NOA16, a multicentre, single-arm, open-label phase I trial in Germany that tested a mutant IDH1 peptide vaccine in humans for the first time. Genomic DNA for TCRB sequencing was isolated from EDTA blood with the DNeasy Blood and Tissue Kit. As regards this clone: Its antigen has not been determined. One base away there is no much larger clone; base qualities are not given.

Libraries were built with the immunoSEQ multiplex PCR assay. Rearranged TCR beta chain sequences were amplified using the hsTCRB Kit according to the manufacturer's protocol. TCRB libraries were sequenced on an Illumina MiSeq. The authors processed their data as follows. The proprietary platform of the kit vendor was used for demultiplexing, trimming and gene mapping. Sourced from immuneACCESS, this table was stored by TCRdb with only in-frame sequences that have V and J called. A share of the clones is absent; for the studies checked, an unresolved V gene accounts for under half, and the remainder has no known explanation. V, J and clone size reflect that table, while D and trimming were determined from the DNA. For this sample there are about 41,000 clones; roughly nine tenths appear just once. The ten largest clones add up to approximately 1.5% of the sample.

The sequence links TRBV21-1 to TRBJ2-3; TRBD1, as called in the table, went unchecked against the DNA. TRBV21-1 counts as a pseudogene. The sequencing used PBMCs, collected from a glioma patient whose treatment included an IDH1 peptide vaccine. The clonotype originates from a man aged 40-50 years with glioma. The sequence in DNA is TGTGCCAGCAGCAAAATTCCCGCGCCCTACAGGGGCACAGATACGCAGTATTTT. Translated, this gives CASSKIPAPYRGTDTQYF.